Listed below are T cell receptor beta chains from one sample, sequenced in a study of regulatory T cells in long-lasting Graves disease. MiXCR, run by TCRdb on the multiplex PCR reads, gives a single entry per CDR3 protein. The table records about 300,000 distinct CDR3 sequences, over 15% of them present only once. The sample here was peripheral blood mononuclear cells (PBMCs), taken at new diagnosis, from a patient treated with antithyroid drugs. The receptors originated from a female donor with Graves disease. Each CDR3 is given with its conserved first and last residue. A D gene is named only where the DNA matches it firmly. Not every row has a clone size; where given, it reads once, few, many or a size class.

>few|TRBJ1-1|.|TRBV20-1
CSASGGGTEAFF
TGCAGTGCTAGTGGGGGTGGCACTGAAGCTTTCTTT
>many|TRBJ2-2|.|TRBV10-1
CASQKGPTTGELFF
TGCGCCAGCCAGAAGGGGCCGACCACCGGGGAGCTGTTTTTT
>many|TRBJ1-1|.|TRBV11-3
CASSFPGSTEAFF
TGTGCCAGCAGCTTCCCGGGGAGCACTGAAGCTTTCTTT
>few|TRBJ2-2|TRBD2|TRBV29-1
CSVSRTSGRGSTGELFF
TGCAGCGTCTCGAGGACTAGCGGGAGAGGCAGCACCGGGGAGCTGTTTTTT
>many|TRBJ2-7|.|TRBV11-3
CASNPPDGAYEQYF
TGTGCCAGCAATCCCCCGGACGGAGCCTACGAGCAGTACTTC
>many|TRBJ2-7|.|TRBV7-9
CASSLDPRGLSYEQYF
TGTGCCAGCAGCTTAGACCCCCGCGGCCTCTCCTACGAGCAGTACTTC
>many|TRBJ2-2|.|TRBV11-2
CASSLDRGFREISTNTGELFF
TGTGCCAGCAGCTTAGATCGGGGGTTCAGGGAAATATCTACAAACACCGGGGAGCTGTTTTTT
>few|TRBJ2-7|TRBD1|TRBV29-1
CSAPPWVQGVHEQYF
TGCAGCGCCCCCCCGTGGGTTCAGGGGGTTCACGAGCAGTACTTC
>many|TRBJ1-5|.|TRBV30
CAWSVWSGSQPQHF
TGTGCCTGGAGTGTTTGGTCGGGGTCTCAGCCCCAGCATTTT
>many|TRBJ2-2|TRBD2|TRBV10-2
CASSGLGLADTGELFF
TGCGCCAGCAGTGGGTTGGGACTAGCGGACACCGGGGAGCTGTTTTTT
>many|TRBJ2-1|.|TRBV6-5
CASSYGGGASPREQFF
TGTGCCAGCAGTTACGGAGGCGGAGCCAGCCCGCGGGAGCAGTTCTTC
>many|TRBJ2-1|TRBD2|TRBV7-2
CASSLGSGRGGEQFF
TGTGCCAGCAGCTTAGGAAGCGGGAGAGGAGGTGAGCAGTTCTTC
>many|TRBJ2-3|TRBD1|TRBV27
CASRSFGTGDTDTQYF
TGTGCCAGCAGATCCTTCGGGACAGGAGACACAGATACGCAGTATTTT
>many|TRBJ2-7|.|TRBV3-1
CASSKTGHGSYEQYF
TGTGCCAGCAGCAAAACGGGACATGGCTCCTACGAGCAGTACTTC
>many|TRBJ1-1|.|TRBV27
CASSALQVNTEAFF
TGTGCCAGCAGTGCCTTACAAGTCAACACTGAAGCTTTCTTT
>many|TRBJ2-7|TRBD1|TRBV28
CASSLRSRGQGEQYF
TGTGCCAGCAGTTTGAGGTCCAGGGGGCAAGGCGAGCAGTACTTC
>many|TRBJ1-2|TRBD1|TRBV6-1
CASHDRESLHYGYTF
TGTGCCAGCCACGACAGGGAGTCTTTGCACTATGGCTACACCTTC
>many|TRBJ2-1|.|TRBV7-3
CASSPGAERSNEQFF
TGTGCCAGCAGCCCCGGGGCGGAGCGTAGCAATGAGCAGTTCTTC
>.|TRBJ2-1|.|TRBV19
CASSTPSVYLPHEQFF
TGTGCCAGTAGTACACCTAGCGTTTATCTCCCCCATGAGCAGTTCTTC
>many|TRBJ2-2|TRBD2|TRBV5-4
CASSPAGGDTGELFF
TGTGCCAGCAGCCCAGCGGGAGGGGACACCGGGGAGCTGTTTTTT
>many|TRBJ1-6|TRBD1|TRBV28
CASSLLRQGAFTYNSPLHF
TGTGCCAGCAGTTTATTGAGACAGGGGGCATTTACCTATAATTCACCCCTCCACTTT
>many|TRBJ2-7|.|TRBV28
CASTARGEQYF
TGTGCCAGCACTGCAAGGGGGGAGCAGTACTTC